The 27 T cell receptor beta chains in this list originate from one sample, sequenced in a study of blood T cell repertoires in COVID-19. Method: immunoSEQ multiplex PCR; TCRdb's copy keeps in-frame clones and lacks some. The sample lists 180,000 or so clones; 89% were seen once. The sequenced sample was peripheral blood. All receptors come from a man aged 35-49 years with acute or convalescent COVID-19.

This chain joins TRBV5-1 and TRBJ2-5; weak D call: TRBD2 (6 bases). Trimming removed 0 bases at V and 3 bases at J, with 12 bases between. The CDR3 runs to 15 residues. CDR1 and CDR2 (germline): SGHRS, YFSETQ. CDR3 amino acids: CASSLAGAGKETQYF. CDR3 coding DNA: TGCGCCAGCAGCTTGGCCGGGGCGGGGAAAGAGACCCAGTACTTC.

This rearrangement joins TRBV7-9 to TRBJ1-1, with D tentatively TRBD1 (5 bases). V lost 4 bases and J 2 bases, leaving 11 bases between the germline ends. The CDR3 spans 14 residues. Germline-derived CDR1 and CDR2 are SEHNR and FQNEAQ (reference sequence). The CDR3 coding sequence is TGTGCCAGCAGCTCACAGGTTTCTAACACTGAAGCTTTCTTT. It yields the protein CASSSQVSNTEAFF.

The V and J genes are TRBV5-8 and TRBJ1-5; D is possibly TRBD1 (5 bases). Between the trimmed V and J ends, which lost 0 bases and 7 bases, there was a span of 14 bases. The germline CDR1 and CDR2 sequences are SGHTS and YDEGEE. This CDR3 is built from 15 residues. This CDR3 is CASSLAAGIRQPQHF. Written as DNA, the CDR3 is TGTGCCAGCAGCTTGGCGGCAGGGATTAGACAGCCCCAGCATTTT.

The chain has TRBV6-6 and TRBJ1-5; TRBD1 matches at 8 bases. CDR1 and CDR2 from the germline V gene are MNHNY and SVGAGI (reference sequence). This CDR3 contains 15 residues. The trim removed 6 bases at V and 4 bases at J, leaving 8 bases unmatched. CDR3 residues: CASRHRDRFNQPQHF. The CDR3 DNA follows: TGTGCCAGCAGACACCGGGACAGGTTTAATCAGCCCCAGCATTTT.

The V gene is TRBV6-5, the J gene TRBJ2-5, with D tentatively TRBD1 (5 bases). This CDR3 has 13 residues. Trimming removed 2 bases from V and 5 bases from J, with 9 bases in between. Per the germline V gene, CDR1 is MNHEY and CDR2 is SVGAGI. CDR3 nucleotides: TGTGCCAGCAGTTACGGGGCCATGGAGACCCAGTACTTC. This gives the protein CASSYGAMETQYF.

The chain is built from TRBV14 and TRBJ1-2; D is possibly TRBD1 (5 bases). Trimming took 1 base from V and 8 from J, leaving 17 bases between them. CDR3 size: 15 residues. Germline lookup yields CDR1 SGHDN and CDR2 FVKESK. CDR3 sequence reads: CASSQGLGRVSGYTF. CDR3 nucleotide sequence: TGTGCCAGCAGCCAAGGGCTGGGCAGGGTAAGCGGCTACACCTTC.

J is TRBJ2-5 and V is TRBV5-1; tentatively, D is TRBD2 (5 bases). The CDR3 spans 16 residues. Germline values: CDR1 SGHRS, CDR2 YFSETQ. V was clipped by 0 bases and J by 2 bases, with 14 bases between them. The CDR3 DNA reads TGCGCCAGCAGCTTGGCGTCTAGCCGGGAACAAGAGACCCAGTACTTC. It specifies CASSLASSREQETQYF.

This clone has only one observation. V is TRBV5-4 and J is TRBJ2-1; TRBD2 aligns across 9 bases. In germline, CDR1 is SGHNT, CDR2 YYREEE (reference sequence). The CDR3 runs 16 residues. The J segment lost 4 bases and the V segment lost 3 bases, leaving 8 bases of the junction unmatched. CDR3 protein: CASSSLLAGAYNEQFF. CDR3 bases: TGTGCCAGCAGCTCCCTTTTAGCGGGGGCATACAATGAGCAGTTCTTC.

This chain uses TRBV4-3 with TRBJ2-3, with 10 bases identical to TRBD2. Germline CDR1 is LGHNA and CDR2 is YSLEER. The CDR3 covers 16 residues. The V and J ends lost 1 base and 3 bases, in that order; junction bases with no gene match: 4. In DNA, the CDR3 is TGCGCCAGCAGCCAAGTAGCGGGGGGACCGACAGATACGCAGTATTTT. Translated: CASSQVAGGPTDTQYF.

The chain joins TRBV10-1 to TRBJ2-7; D is uncertain. Per germline, CDR1 WNHNN and CDR2 SYGVQD (reference sequence). V lost 3 bases to trimming and J lost 7 bases, with 19 bases between them. CDR3 length: 15 residues. This CDR3 is CASSETTAPKREQYF. The CDR3 DNA is TGCGCCAGCAGTGAAACTACTGCCCCAAAGAGAGAGCAGTACTTC.

The rearrangement joins TRBV6-6 to TRBJ1-4, with D maybe TRBD1 (6 bases). The CDR3 runs to 16 residues. Per the germline V gene, CDR1 is MNHNY and CDR2 is SVGAGI (reference sequence). Trimming shortened V by 8 bases and J by 3 bases, and 19 bases separated the two germline ends. CDR3 sequence (DNA): TGTGCCAGCCTTAGAAACAGGGCCCTCGCTAATGAAAAACTGTTTTTT. Translated, it gives CASLRNRALANEKLFF.

The chain recombines TRBV4-1 with TRBJ2-3, with 7 positions matching TRBD1. Germline V gene data show CDR1 as MGHRA and CDR2 as YSYEKL. CDR3 size: 14 residues. V trimming: 1 base; J trimming: 5 bases; junction bases outside the gene matches: 3. CDR3 sequence reads: CASSQVPGGDTQYF. The CDR3 DNA is TGCGCCAGCAGCCAAGTGCCAGGGGGAGATACGCAGTATTTT.

The chain combines TRBV5-4 with TRBJ2-7; TRBD2 agrees at 14 bases. With 5 bases clipped from V and 5 bases from J, the junction kept 6 bases outside the gene matches. CDR1 SGHNT and CDR2 YYREEE come from the germline V gene (reference sequence). The CDR3 covers 15 residues. Written as DNA, the CDR3 is TGTGCCAGCAGGTCCGGACTAGCGGGGGGTAACGAGCAGTACTTC. Amino acids: CASRSGLAGGNEQYF.

This chain's CDR3 is CASSVREGTDTQYF. DNA for the CDR3: TGTGCCAGCAGCGTACGGGAGGGCACAGATACGCAGTATTTT. The gene calls are TRBV13 and TRBJ2-3; 7 bases align to TRBD2. The V segment lost 5 bases and the J segment 1 base; nucleotides outside the gene matches: 3. This CDR3 region has 14 residues. The germline V gene encodes CDR1 PRHDT and CDR2 FYEKMQ (reference sequence).

In its sample, this clone was seen once. The CDR3 coding sequence is TGTGCCAGCAGCTCCGGACGGGACTCTGGAAACACCATATATTTT. The encoded protein is CASSSGRDSGNTIYF. The chain employs TRBV5-4 and TRBJ1-3; D is ambiguous. The CDR3 length is 15 residues. Trimming left V 3 bases short and J 0 bases short, with 10 bases between. Germline CDR1 is SGHNT and CDR2 is YYREEE (reference sequence). Using reference TRBV5-4 and TRBJ1-3 for the parts outside the CDR3, the full variable domain is ETGVTQSPTHLIKTRGQQVTLRCSSQSGHNTVSWYQQALGQGPQFIFQYYREEENGRGNFPPRFSGLQFPNYSSELNVNALELDDSALYLCASSSGRDSGNTIYFGEGSWLTVV.

The chain carries TRBV5-4 and TRBJ1-1; TRBD1 aligns across 8 bases. This CDR3 is 14 amino acids long. The germline V gene has CDR1 SGHNT and CDR2 YYREEE (reference sequence). The J segment lost 6 bases and the V segment lost 3 bases, leaving 7 bases of the junction unmatched. The CDR3 DNA reads TGTGCCAGCAGCTCGACAGGGGTATCTCCTGAAGCTTTCTTT. This codes for CASSSTGVSPEAFF.

CDR3 sequence: CASSFSYNEQFF. The CDR3 region has the DNA TGTGCCAGCAGCTTCTCGTACAATGAGCAGTTCTTC. The chain has TRBV2 and TRBJ2-1, with unresolved D. V was cut by 6 bases and J by 4 bases, with 7 bases left in between. CDR1 is SNHLY and CDR2 is FYNNEI in the germline V gene. The CDR3 covers 12 residues.

The chain couples TRBV7-8 to TRBJ1-1; maybe TRBD1 (6 bases). This CDR3 spans 14 amino acids. Germline lookup yields CDR1 SGHVS and CDR2 FQNEAQ. The V end was cut by 1 base, the J end by 8 bases, with 14 bases between. The CDR3 loop reads CASSLDGRGVEAFF. DNA of the CDR3: TGTGCCAGCAGCTTAGACGGCAGGGGTGTAGAAGCTTTCTTT.

Only a few counts were recorded for this clone. The chain is built from TRBV19 and TRBJ1-4, with 7 bases aligning to TRBD1. Germline loops: CDR1 LNHDA, CDR2 SQIVND (reference sequence). The CDR3 runs 15 residues. J gave up 8 bases and V 3 bases, and 9 bases lay outside the gene matches. CDR3 loop: CASSMKGARGEKLFF. The CDR3 region has the DNA TGTGCCAGTAGTATGAAGGGGGCGAGGGGCGAAAAACTGTTTTTT.

This clone was counted a single time. The chain links TRBV3-1 (or the pseudogene TRBV3-2) to TRBJ2-7, with 10 bases matching TRBD1. This CDR3 has 14 residues. Germline V lookup: CDR1 LGHDT, CDR2 YNNKEL (reference sequence). V was clipped by 6 bases and J by 3 bases; unmatched bases: 5. CDR3 amino acids: CASRARDRGYEQYF. As DNA, the CDR3 is TGTGCCAGCAGGGCCCGGGACAGGGGCTACGAGCAGTACTTC.

This rearrangement joins TRBV4-1 to TRBJ2-7; a possible D gene is TRBD2 (5 bases). Germline loops: CDR1 MGHRA, CDR2 YSYEKL. This CDR3 has 14 amino acids. Trimming removed 4 bases at V and 3 bases at J, with 13 bases between. In DNA, the CDR3 is TGCGCCAGCAGCCTCTGGACTGGCAACTACGAGCAGTACTTC. Translation: CASSLWTGNYEQYF.

The chain has TRBV27 and TRBJ1-5; the D gene is possibly TRBD1 (5 bases). Germline V gives CDR1 MNHEY, CDR2 SMNVEV (reference sequence). The germline V and J ends were trimmed by 5 bases and 9 bases, with 11 bases remaining between them. The CDR3 is 12 amino acids. The CDR3 loop reads CASSPSQGPQHF. The CDR3 coding sequence is TGTGCCAGCAGTCCATCCCAGGGGCCCCAGCATTTT.

For the CDR3, the DNA is TGCGCCAGCAGCGGAGGTGCGGGACCTTACGAGCAGTACTTC. This translates into CASSGGAGPYEQYF. The gene calls are TRBV10-2 and TRBJ2-7; TRBD2 might be the D (6 bases). V lost 6 bases and J 4 bases, leaving 16 bases between the germline ends. The germline V gene has CDR1 WSHSY and CDR2 SAAADI. This CDR3 has 14 residues.

The genes are TRBV30 and TRBJ1-2; TRBD1 is a possible D gene (6 bases). V was trimmed by 2 bases and J by 7 bases, leaving 11 bases between them. The length of the CDR3 is 12 residues. CDR1 GTSNPN and CDR2 SVGIG come from the germline V gene (reference sequence). CDR3 residues: CAWSQRTVGYTF. DNA of the CDR3: TGTGCCTGGAGTCAGCGGACAGTTGGCTACACCTTC.

This clone was found once. V and J are TRBV9 and TRBJ2-7; 10 bases match TRBD1. The length of the CDR3 is 16 residues. The germline CDR1 and CDR2 sequences are SGDLS and YYNGEE. V dropped 4 bases and J dropped 1; count of bases not matched to a gene: 8. CDR3 in amino acids: CASSPTGTGVSYEQYF. The CDR3 DNA reads TGTGCCAGCAGCCCTACCGGGACAGGGGTTTCCTACGAGCAGTACTTC.

This sequence joins TRBV2 and TRBJ2-7, with 9 bases that match TRBD1. Germline lookup yields CDR1 SNHLY and CDR2 FYNNEI. Germline trimming cut 8 bases from V and 1 base from J; bases unmatched to any gene: 6. The CDR3 covers 14 residues. CDR3 loop: CASGRDRASYEQYF. The CDR3 DNA reads TGTGCCAGCGGACGGGACAGGGCATCCTACGAGCAGTACTTC.

The chain uses TRBV5-1 and TRBJ2-3; D remains ambiguous. CDR1 and CDR2 (germline): SGHRS, YFSETQ. This CDR3 has 15 residues. V was shortened by 0 bases and J by 6 bases, with 14 bases between the two germline ends. CDR3 coding DNA: TGCGCCAGCAGCTTGGCCGGTGCACGGGTGGATACGCAGTATTTT. Amino acids: CASSLAGARVDTQYF.